This passage covers 14 T cell receptor beta chains from one sample sequenced in a study of response to subunit inactivated influenza vaccine (dated by TCRdb to the late 2010s). Receptor amplification or capture employed RT-PCR. The sequencer listed for this sample is Illumina HiSeq 2500. In-frame beta chains were kept once TCRdb had trimmed the public reads at Q25 with fastp and called clones with MiXCR. Rows merge per CDR3 protein into single entries with the most common DNA and genes. In this sample the table shows 550,000 to 650,000 distinct CDR3 sequences, 12% of which occur a single time. The leading ten clones occupy around 9.6% of the sample. The sample here was PBMCs from blood, taken on the day of vaccination. Every receptor here comes from a man aged 50-60 years who received an inactivated influenza vaccine. Donor details come from another sample of the same person, matched by shared clones.

The chain links TRBV7-8 to TRBJ1-1, with 11 bases matching TRBD1. Germline trimming cut 3 bases from V and 2 bases from J; bases unmatched to any gene: 14. The length of the CDR3 is 19 residues. Germline loops: CDR1 SGHVS, CDR2 FQNEAQ. The CDR3: CASSFALRDRGFLNTEAFF. In nucleotides, the CDR3 is TGTGCCAGCAGCTTCGCACTCCGGGACAGGGGGTTTCTTAACACTGAAGCTTTCTTT.

In its sample, this clonotype was seen many times. This rearrangement joins TRBV12-3 or TRBV12-4 to TRBJ2-1, with TRBD2 matching 13 bases. With V trimmed by 8 bases and J by 8 bases, 6 bases remained unmatched. The CDR3 has 14 residues. This chain's CDR3 is CASGTSGMYHEQFF. Written as DNA, the CDR3 is TGTGCCAGCGGGACTAGCGGGATGTACCATGAGCAGTTCTTC.

The table lists this clonotype with a few counts. The CDR3 loop is CASSSGVLRFEAFF. The CDR3 DNA is TGTGCCAGCAGTTCCGGGGTATTGAGGTTTGAAGCTTTCTTT. The J gene is TRBJ1-1, the V gene TRBV12-3 or TRBV12-4, with D hard to call. The CDR3 totals 14 residues. V lost 4 bases and J lost 7, with 16 bases in between.

CDR3 bases: TGTGCCAGCAGTTGGGGGGAGAGAACCGGGGAGCTGTTTTTT. Protein: CASSWGERTGELFF. J is TRBJ2-2 and V is TRBV12-3 or TRBV12-4; a weak D match, TRBD2 (6 bases). Trimming took off 4 bases at V and 5 bases at J, with 11 bases between the two ends. The CDR3 loop spans 14 amino acids.

The rearrangement joins TRBV15 to TRBJ2-7; 7 bases map to TRBD2. The germline V gene has CDR1 LNHNV and CDR2 YYDKDF (reference sequence). Trimming at V came to 0 bases and at J to 3 bases, leaving 5 bases not matched to a gene. The CDR3 totals 15 residues. In nucleotides, the CDR3 is TGTGCCACCAGCAGAGACCCGGGAGGCGACTACGAGCAGTACTTC. Protein product: CATSRDPGGDYEQYF.

This chain connects TRBV20-1 to TRBJ2-5; maybe TRBD2 (6 bases). The CDR3 has 14 residues. The germline gives CDR1 DFQATT, CDR2 SNEGSKA (reference sequence). The germline V and J ends were trimmed by 3 bases and 0 bases, with 11 bases remaining between them. The CDR3 DNA sequence: TGCAGTGCTAGTTGGACGGGAGACCAAGAGACCCAGTACTTC. Amino acids: CSASWTGDQETQYF.

This clonotype showed up many times. V is TRBV6-2 or TRBV6-3 and J is TRBJ2-1; either TRBD1 or TRBD2 may fit D (5 bases each). The CDR3 runs to 15 residues. V gave up 0 bases and J gave up 4 bases, with 10 bases separating them. Germline V CDR1 and CDR2: MNHEY, SVGEGT. The CDR3 loop is CASSYSGTVYNEQFF. CDR3 sequence (DNA): TGTGCCAGCAGTTACTCTGGGACGGTTTACAATGAGCAGTTCTTC.

This clonotype was picked up many times. This chain joins TRBV3-1 and TRBJ1-6, with D unresolved. Germline CDR1 reads LGHDT; CDR2 reads YNNKEL (reference sequence). CDR3 length equals 13 residues. The V gene lost 4 bases and the J gene lost 15 bases, with 16 bases spanning the gap. CDR3 nucleotides: TGTGCCAGCAGCCCGGACGGTCCGGCCCTCCTCCACTTT. It codes for CASSPDGPALLHF.

The chain carries TRBV5-4 and TRBJ2-7; 7 bases are shared with TRBD2. The V segment lost 5 bases and the J segment 3 bases; nucleotides outside the gene matches: 8. Germline V CDR1 and CDR2: SGHNT, YYREEE (reference sequence). The CDR3 extends over 14 amino acids. The CDR3 coding sequence is TGTGCCAGCAGGCGGGAGCCCACAAGCTACGAGCAGTACTTC. This encodes CASRREPTSYEQYF.

This chain links TRBV5-6 with TRBJ2-7; D is perhaps TRBD1 or TRBD2 (7 bases each). Germline V gene sequence: CDR1 SGHDT, CDR2 YYEEEE. V was trimmed by 0 bases and J by 6 bases, leaving 16 bases between them. The CDR3 runs to 15 residues. The CDR3 here is CASSLDPGGVFEQYF. The CDR3 nucleotides are TGTGCCAGCAGCTTGGATCCAGGGGGGGTTTTCGAGCAGTACTTC.

This clonotype was detected only a few times. The rearrangement links TRBV11-2 to TRBJ2-2; TRBD2 agrees at 9 bases. The V and J ends lost 5 bases and 1 base, in that order; junction bases with no gene match: 11. The germline CDR1 and CDR2 sequences are SGHAT and FQNNGV. The CDR3 has 18 amino acids. CDR3 in DNA: TGTGCCAGCAGCCCCCTGGCTAGCGGGGACCTGAACACCGGGGAGCTGTTTTTT. Amino acid sequence: CASSPLASGDLNTGELFF.

This clonotype was seen a handful of times. Written as DNA, the CDR3 is TGCGCCAGCAGCTTGTTAGGGCCGGGGAGCGAGCAGTACTTC. It encodes CASSLLGPGSEQYF. The chain employs TRBV5-1 and TRBJ2-7, with D possibly TRBD2 on 5 matching bases. V lost 1 base and J 6 bases, leaving 14 bases between the germline ends. The CDR3 is 14 amino acids. Per the germline V gene, CDR1 is SGHRS and CDR2 is YFSETQ.

This clonotype was seen a few times. This chain links TRBV28 with TRBJ2-5, with TRBD2 matching over 7 bases. CDR1 and CDR2 from the germline V gene are MDHEN and SYDVKM. This CDR3 contains 13 residues. Germline trimming cut 4 bases from V and 6 bases from J; bases unmatched to any gene: 5. The DNA of the CDR3 is TGTGCCAGCAGTTCCATCGGGGGGAAGACCCAGTACTTC. As protein: CASSSIGGKTQYF.

The table lists this clonotype with a few counts. The chain carries TRBV28 and TRBJ1-2; D gene unclear. Germline CDR1 MDHEN, CDR2 SYDVKM. The CDR3 is 12 amino acids. Between the trimmed V and J ends, which lost 2 bases and 6 bases, there was a span of 7 bases. CDR3 amino acids: CASSLRKHGYTF. CDR3 nucleotide sequence: TGTGCCAGCAGTTTAAGAAAACATGGCTACACCTTC.